This is a list of T cell receptor beta chains from one sample in a study of regulatory T cells in long-lasting Graves disease. TCRdb processed the multiplex PCR reads anew with MiXCR; each CDR3 protein has one entry. The sample consists of 400,000 to 500,000 distinct CDR3 sequences, about 15% of them appearing once. These same data were also listed under a study on T cells in Graves' hyperthyroidism and ophthalmopathy.

The source was peripheral blood mononuclear cells (PBMCs), collected at new diagnosis, from a patient treated with antithyroid drugs. The origin of the receptors is a middle-aged woman with Graves disease. The CDR3 runs from the conserved cysteine through the conserved F or W. D genes are given only for firm matches. For some rows the clone size is stated as once, few or many, or as a class when expanded; others skip it.

. TRBJ2-3 11 TRBV10-3 many CAIETGDTQYF TGTGCCATCGAAACCGGGGATACGCAGTATTTT
. TRBJ1-5 15 TRBV6-1 . CASRSVGTGDQPQHF TGTGCCAGCAGATCTGTGGGGACCGGCGATCAGCCCCAGCATTTT
TRBD1 TRBJ1-3 15 TRBV2 many CASSTDRGAGNTIYF TGTGCCAGCAGTACCGACAGGGGCGCTGGAAACACCATATATTTT
. TRBJ1-2 17 TRBV5-1 . CASSLVQSGARDYGYTF TGCGCCAGCAGCTTGGTTCAGTCGGGGGCGCGGGACTATGGCTACACCTTC
. TRBJ2-1 15 TRBV9 few CASSEVAASYNEQFF TGTGCCAGCAGCGAGGTAGCGGCCTCCTACAATGAGCAGTTCTTC
TRBD2 TRBJ2-7 16 TRBV7-9 few CASSLVAGGLSYEQYF TGTGCCAGCAGCTTAGTAGCGGGAGGGCTCTCCTACGAGCAGTACTTC
TRBD2 TRBJ2-7 15 TRBV9 . CASSGETSASYEQYF TGTGCCAGCAGCGGCGAAACTAGCGCCTCCTACGAGCAGTACTTC
. TRBJ1-6 11 TRBV29-1 many CSVDPNSPLHF TGCAGCGTTGACCCGAATTCACCCCTCCACTTT
. TRBJ2-5 12 TRBV12-3/TRBV12-4 many CASSRYRETQYF TGTGCCAGCTCCAGGTATCGGGAGACCCAGTACTTC
. TRBJ2-5 15 TRBV28 . CASSLLVGHQETQYF TGTGCCAGCAGTTTATTGGTGGGGCACCAAGAGACCCAGTACTTC
TRBD1 TRBJ2-7 15 TRBV3-1 . CASSRLGQGSYEQYF TGTGCCAGCAGCCGTCTCGGACAGGGGTCCTACGAGCAGTACTTC
TRBD2 TRBJ2-5 17 TRBV29-1 few CSVEPRTSGKAGETQYF TGCAGCGTCGAACCCCGGACTAGCGGGAAGGCCGGGGAGACCCAGTACTTC
TRBD2 TRBJ2-7 13 TRBV11-3 many CASSPGLAAEQYF TGTGCCAGCTCACCGGGACTAGCGGCCGAGCAGTACTTC
TRBD1 TRBJ1-1 14 TRBV2 many CASEYRGMNTEAFF TGTGCCAGTGAGTACAGGGGAATGAACACTGAAGCTTTCTTT
TRBD1 TRBJ2-1 16 TRBV11-3 . CASSLGEQGATNEQFF TGTGCCAGCAGCTTAGGGGAACAGGGGGCCACCAATGAGCAGTTCTTC
. TRBJ2-1 11 TRBV6-9 many CASSYGDEQFF TGTGCCAGCAGTTACGGAGATGAGCAGTTCTTC
. TRBJ2-7 14 TRBV6-1 . CASSGTGRAYEQYF TGTGCCAGCAGTGGGACAGGGAGGGCCTACGAGCAGTACTTC
. TRBJ2-5 14 TRBV9 . CASSVQGRVETQYF TGTGCCAGCAGCGTTCAAGGCAGGGTGGAGACCCAGTACTTC
. TRBJ2-1 14 TRBV10-3 few CAISDGGRNNEQFF TGTGCCATCAGTGATGGGGGGAGGAACAATGAGCAGTTCTTC
TRBD1 TRBJ2-7 14 TRBV4-3 many CASSQVGTAYEQYF TGCGCCAGCAGCCAAGTCGGGACAGCCTACGAGCAGTACTTC
TRBD1 TRBJ2-2 17 TRBV5-1 many CASSLAGTGGYTGELFF TGCGCCAGCAGCTTGGCAGGGACAGGGGGATACACCGGGGAGCTGTTTTTT
. TRBJ2-7 12 TRBV5-1 many CASSRPGSEQYF TGCGCCAGCAGCCGTCCAGGGAGCGAGCAGTACTTC
. TRBJ2-1 17 TRBV15 few CATSRDGRGGTYNEQFF TGTGCCACCAGCAGAGACGGGCGGGGCGGGACCTACAATGAGCAGTTCTTC
. TRBJ2-7 13 TRBV28 few CASLSVRAYEQYF TGTGCCAGCCTTTCTGTCAGGGCCTACGAGCAGTACTTC
TRBD2 TRBJ2-7 15 TRBV6-2/TRBV6-3 many CASSLSGGTSYEQYF TGTGCCAGCAGCTTAAGCGGGGGGACCTCCTACGAGCAGTACTTC
. TRBJ2-5 14 TRBV6-1 few CALGGGINGETQYF TGTGCCCTAGGAGGGGGAATCAACGGGGAGACCCAGTACTTC
. TRBJ2-7 12 TRBV6-1 few CASRTERYEQYF TGTGCCAGCAGGACGGAGCGATACGAGCAGTACTTC
. TRBJ2-1 14 TRBV7-3 . CASSLSRSHNEQFF TGTGCCAGCAGCCTCTCAAGGTCCCACAATGAGCAGTTCTTC
. TRBJ2-6 15 TRBV19 many CASSIDPSGANVLTF TGTGCCAGTAGTATAGACCCATCTGGGGCCAACGTCCTGACTTTC
. TRBJ2-7 15 TRBV9 many CASSVGGHTDYEQYF TGTGCCAGCAGCGTAGGGGGACACACCGACTACGAGCAGTACTTC
TRBD1 TRBJ1-5 15 TRBV6-2/TRBV6-3 many CATTQQGAFNQPQHF TGTGCCACCACCCAACAGGGGGCCTTCAATCAGCCCCAGCATTTT
. TRBJ1-1 14 TRBV5-1 . CASNRGAQNTEAFF TGCGCCAGCAACAGAGGGGCTCAGAACACTGAAGCTTTCTTT
TRBD2 TRBJ2-7 15 TRBV20-1 . CSARGGGGRGYLGAF TGCAGTGCTAGAGGGGGAGGAGGGAGGGGTTATTTAGGCGCCTTC
TRBD2 TRBJ2-5 14 TRBV20-1 many CSAQKRDLQETQYF TGCAGTGCCCAGAAGCGGGACTTACAAGAGACCCAGTACTTC
. TRBJ2-2 14 TRBV11-3 many CASTIGRNTGELFF TGTGCCAGCACCATCGGGAGGAACACCGGGGAGCTGTTTTTT
. TRBJ2-7 15 TRBV7-2 . CASSPPLGRGDEQYF TGTGCCAGCAGCCCCCCTCTCGGTCGAGGGGATGAGCAGTACTTC
. TRBJ2-4 16 TRBV20-1 . CSARDPGRGGDKGQYF TGCAGTGCTAGAGACCCCGGCAGGGGAGGGGATAAGGGGCAGTACTTC
. TRBJ1-2 14 TRBV6-1 many CASSERGANYGYTF TGTGCCAGCAGTGAAAGAGGGGCCAACTATGGCTACACCTTC
. TRBJ1-1 14 TRBV20-1 few CSARDDRIGTEAFF TGCAGTGCTAGAGACGACAGGATCGGGACTGAAGCTTTCTTT
TRBD1 TRBJ1-6 15 TRBV3-1 many CASSQGQGGNSPLHF TGTGCCAGCAGCCAAGGACAGGGGGGAAATTCACCCCTCCACTTT
. TRBJ1-5 16 TRBV15 many CATSRGVENSNQPQHF TGTGCCACCAGCAGAGGGGTGGAGAATAGCAATCAGCCCCAGCATTTT
TRBD1 TRBJ2-7 14 TRBV30 . CAWQGTGVWDEQYF TGTGCCTGGCAGGGGACAGGGGTATGGGACGAGCAGTACTTC
. TRBJ1-3 14 TRBV5-1 . CASSSDYSGNTIYF TGCGCCAGCAGCTCGGATTACTCTGGAAACACCATATATTTT
. TRBJ1-6 17 TRBV7-6 few CASSLEVEGGGASPLHF TGTGCCAGCAGCTTAGAAGTAGAGGGCGGCGGGGCTTCACCCCTCCACTTT
. TRBJ1-1 13 TRBV2 many CATSPEVNTEAFF TGTGCCACCTCCCCTGAGGTGAACACTGAAGCTTTCTTT